Presented here are 4 T cell receptor beta chains from one specimen sequenced in a study of molecular identifiers for immune sequencing clone quantification. Each CDR3 protein is one row after TCRdb ran MiXCR on the PCR reads. The data show hundreds of thousands of distinct CDR3 sequences, roughly 25% seen once. Material: naive CD8+ T cells from blood, with Jurkat cell RNA spiked in. Subset indicated: FACS-sorted CD8+CD4-CCR7+CD45RA+ naive T cells. The receptors here all came from a human donor in good health. Some libraries in this study had Jurkat cell RNA spiked in.

Only a few counts were recorded for this clonotype. The chain carries TRBV6-2 or TRBV6-3 and TRBJ1-2; TRBD1 agrees at 7 bases. The CDR3 spans 14 residues. V was clipped by 8 bases and J by 4 bases; unmatched bases: 10. CDR1 MNHEY and CDR2 SVGEGT come from the germline V gene. CDR3 nucleotide sequence: TGTGCCAGCCAGACAGGGTTCGGAGTCTATGGCTACACCTTC. The encoded protein is CASQTGFGVYGYTF.

This clonotype was recorded many times. V gene TRBV29-1 combines with J gene TRBJ2-3; tentatively, D is TRBD1 or TRBD2 (5 bases each). V lost 3 bases, J lost 4 bases, and 14 bases lay in between. Germline lookup yields CDR1 SQVTM and CDR2 ANQGSEA. CDR3 size: 14 residues. The DNA for the CDR3 is TGCAGCGTTGATGGCTGGGGACCTTCAGATACGCAGTATTTT. Protein sequence: CSVDGWGPSDTQYF.

In its sample, this clonotype was seen many times. The V call is TRBV4-1, the J call TRBJ2-7; perhaps TRBD2 as D (6 bases). CDR3 length: 15 amino acids. Germline values: CDR1 MGHRA, CDR2 YSYEKL. With 0 bases removed from V and 2 bases from J, the gap between germline ends came to 11 bases. The CDR3 nucleotides are TGCGCCAGCAGCCAAGAACTCGGGGGTACCTACGAGCAGTACTTC. Protein product: CASSQELGGTYEQYF.

This clonotype was seen more than once but under ten times. The chain links TRBV5-5 to TRBJ1-1, with a tentative D call TRBD1 (6 bases). The CDR3 has 15 residues. With 4 bases removed from V and 4 bases from J, the gap between germline ends came to 17 bases. Germline assignment: CDR1 SGHKS and CDR2 YYEKEE (reference sequence). The CDR3 DNA is TGTGCCAGCAGCGGGGTGGGGGCGTTGGTCACTGAAGCTTTCTTT. Amino acid sequence: CASSGVGALVTEAFF.